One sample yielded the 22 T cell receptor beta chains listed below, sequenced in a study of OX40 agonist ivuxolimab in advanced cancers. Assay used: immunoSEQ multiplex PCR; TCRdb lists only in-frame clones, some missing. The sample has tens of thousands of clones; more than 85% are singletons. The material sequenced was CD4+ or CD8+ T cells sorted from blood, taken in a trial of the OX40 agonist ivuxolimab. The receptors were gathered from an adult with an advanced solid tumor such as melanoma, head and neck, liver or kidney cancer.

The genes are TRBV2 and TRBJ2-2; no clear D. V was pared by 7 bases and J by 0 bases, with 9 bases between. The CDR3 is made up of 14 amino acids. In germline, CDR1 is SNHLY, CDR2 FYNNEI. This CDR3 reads CASKSRSNTGELFF. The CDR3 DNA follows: TGTGCCAGCAAGTCCCGATCGAACACCGGGGAGCTGTTTTTT.

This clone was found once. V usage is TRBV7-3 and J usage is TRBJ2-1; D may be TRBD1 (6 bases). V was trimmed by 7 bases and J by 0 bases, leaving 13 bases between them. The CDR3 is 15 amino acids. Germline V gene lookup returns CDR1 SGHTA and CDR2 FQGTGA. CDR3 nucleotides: TGTGCCAGCACCCCGGGACATAGCTCCTACAATGAGCAGTTCTTC. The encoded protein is CASTPGHSSYNEQFF.

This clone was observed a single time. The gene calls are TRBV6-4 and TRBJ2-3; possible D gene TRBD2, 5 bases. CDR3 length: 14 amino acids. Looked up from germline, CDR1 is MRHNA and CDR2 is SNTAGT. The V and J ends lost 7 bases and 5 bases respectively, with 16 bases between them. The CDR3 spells CASTYQRSQDTQYF. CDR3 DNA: TGTGCCAGCACCTACCAGCGGAGTCAAGATACGCAGTATTTT.

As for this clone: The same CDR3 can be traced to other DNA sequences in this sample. CDR3 DNA: TGTGCCAGCGCGGACAGGGGCCTCCTAGGCGTAAATGAAAAACTGTTTTTT. Translating it yields CASADRGLLGVNEKLFF. The V call is TRBV19, the J call TRBJ1-4; 9 positions match TRBD1. J gave up 5 bases and V 9 bases, and 16 bases lay outside the gene matches. This CDR3 has 17 amino acids. CDR1 and CDR2 from the germline V gene are LNHDA and SQIVND (reference sequence).

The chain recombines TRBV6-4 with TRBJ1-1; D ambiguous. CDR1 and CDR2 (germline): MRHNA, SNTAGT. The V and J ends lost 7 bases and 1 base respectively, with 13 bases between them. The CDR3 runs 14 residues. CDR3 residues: CASKGGQANTEAFF. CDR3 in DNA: TGTGCCAGCAAAGGTGGGCAGGCGAACACTGAAGCTTTCTTT.

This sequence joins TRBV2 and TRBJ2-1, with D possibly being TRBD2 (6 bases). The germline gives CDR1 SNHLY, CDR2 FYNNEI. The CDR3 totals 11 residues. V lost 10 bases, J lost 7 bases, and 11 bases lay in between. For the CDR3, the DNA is TGTGCCACCTGTCGGGAGAATGAGCAGTTCTTC. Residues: CATCRENEQFF.

CDR3: CASSSPEAQETQYF. CDR3 nucleotide sequence: TGTGCCAGCAGTTCCCCAGAGGCCCAAGAGACCCAGTACTTC. The V call is TRBV28, the J call TRBJ2-5, with D unclear. From germline, CDR1 is MDHEN and CDR2 SYDVKM. This CDR3 spans 14 amino acids. The V end lost 4 bases, the J end lost 1 base, and 10 bases lay between the germline ends.

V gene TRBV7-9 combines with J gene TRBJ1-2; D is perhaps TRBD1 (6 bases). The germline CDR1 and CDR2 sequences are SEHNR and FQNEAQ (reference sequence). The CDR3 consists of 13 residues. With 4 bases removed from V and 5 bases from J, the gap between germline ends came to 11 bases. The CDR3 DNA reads TGTGCCAGCAGCTCTACAGGGATTTATGGCTACACCTTC. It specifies CASSSTGIYGYTF.

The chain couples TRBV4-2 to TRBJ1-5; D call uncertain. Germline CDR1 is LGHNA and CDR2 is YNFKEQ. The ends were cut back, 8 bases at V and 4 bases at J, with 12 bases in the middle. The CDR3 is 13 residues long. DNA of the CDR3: TGTGCCAGCTCTGAAAATGCAAATCAGCCCCAGCATTTT. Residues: CASSENANQPQHF.

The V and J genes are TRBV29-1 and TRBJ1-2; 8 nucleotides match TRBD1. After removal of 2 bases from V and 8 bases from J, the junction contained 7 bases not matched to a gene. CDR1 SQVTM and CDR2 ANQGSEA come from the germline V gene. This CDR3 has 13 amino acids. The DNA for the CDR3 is TGCAGCGTTGAATCCGCAGGGGGCGGCGGCTACACCTTC. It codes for CSVESAGGGGYTF.

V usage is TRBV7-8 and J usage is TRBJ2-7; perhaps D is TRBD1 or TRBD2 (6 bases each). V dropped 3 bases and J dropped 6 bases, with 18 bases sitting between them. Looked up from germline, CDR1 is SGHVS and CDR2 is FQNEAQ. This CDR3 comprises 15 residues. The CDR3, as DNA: TGTGCCAGCAGCTTCCCCTCGGGGGCCCCCATCGAGCAGTACTTC. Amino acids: CASSFPSGAPIEQYF. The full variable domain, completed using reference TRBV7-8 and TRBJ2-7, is GAGVSQSPRYKVAKRGQDVALRCDPISGHVSLFWYQQALGQGPEFLTYFQNEAQLDKSGLPSDRFFAERPEGSVSTLKIQRTQQEDSAVYLCASSFPSGAPIEQYFGPGTRLTVT.

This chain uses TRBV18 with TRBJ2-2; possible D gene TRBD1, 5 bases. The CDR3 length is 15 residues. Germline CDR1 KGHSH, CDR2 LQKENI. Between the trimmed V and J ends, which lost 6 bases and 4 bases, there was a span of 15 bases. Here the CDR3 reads CASSAGLTATGELFF. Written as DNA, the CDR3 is TGTGCCAGCTCGGCAGGGTTGACGGCCACCGGGGAGCTGTTTTTT.

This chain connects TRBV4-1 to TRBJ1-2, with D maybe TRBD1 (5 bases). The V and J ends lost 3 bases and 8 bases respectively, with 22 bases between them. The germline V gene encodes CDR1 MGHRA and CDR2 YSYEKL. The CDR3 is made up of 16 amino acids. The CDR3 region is CASSQGWTGLGVGYTF. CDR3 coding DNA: TGCGCCAGCAGCCAGGGGTGGACGGGATTAGGGGTAGGCTACACCTTC.

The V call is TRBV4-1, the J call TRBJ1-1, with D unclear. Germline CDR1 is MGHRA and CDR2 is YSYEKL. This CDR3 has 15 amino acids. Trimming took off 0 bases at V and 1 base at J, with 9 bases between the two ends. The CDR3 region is CASSQDPQANTEAFF. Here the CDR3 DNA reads TGCGCCAGCAGCCAAGATCCGCAGGCGAACACTGAAGCTTTCTTT.

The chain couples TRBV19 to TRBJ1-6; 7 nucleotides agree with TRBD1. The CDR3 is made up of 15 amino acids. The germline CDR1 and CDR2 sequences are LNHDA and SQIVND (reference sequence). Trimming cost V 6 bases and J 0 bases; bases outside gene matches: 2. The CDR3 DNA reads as TGTGCCAGTAGGGGGGACAGCTCCTATAATTCACCCCTCCACTTT. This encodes CASRGDSSYNSPLHF.

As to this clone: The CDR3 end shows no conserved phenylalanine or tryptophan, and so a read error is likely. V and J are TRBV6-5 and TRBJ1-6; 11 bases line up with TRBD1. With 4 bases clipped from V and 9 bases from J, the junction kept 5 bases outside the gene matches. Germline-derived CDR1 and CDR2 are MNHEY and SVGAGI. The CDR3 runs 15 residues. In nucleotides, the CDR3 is TGTGCCAGCAGTTCATCCGGGACAGGGGGTTCACCCCTCCACCTT. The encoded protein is CASSSSGTGGSPLHL.

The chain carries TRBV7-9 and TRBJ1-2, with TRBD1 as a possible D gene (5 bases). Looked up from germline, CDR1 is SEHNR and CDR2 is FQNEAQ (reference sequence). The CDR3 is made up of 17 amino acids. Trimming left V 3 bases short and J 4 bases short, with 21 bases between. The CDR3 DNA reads TGTGCCAGCAGCTTGTCCCTCACAGGCCTTGGGGGCTATGGCTACACCTTC. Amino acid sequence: CASSLSLTGLGGYGYTF.

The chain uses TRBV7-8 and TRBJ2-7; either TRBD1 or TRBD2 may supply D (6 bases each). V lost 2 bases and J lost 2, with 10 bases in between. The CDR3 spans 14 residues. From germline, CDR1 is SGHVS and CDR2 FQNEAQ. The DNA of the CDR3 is TGTGCCAGCAGCTTATTCGGGGGCACCTACGAGCAGTACTTC. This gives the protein CASSLFGGTYEQYF.

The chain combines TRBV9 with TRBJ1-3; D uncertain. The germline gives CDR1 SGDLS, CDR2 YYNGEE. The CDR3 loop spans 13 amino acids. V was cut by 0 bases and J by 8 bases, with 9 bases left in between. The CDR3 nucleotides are TGTGCCAGCAGCGTAGAAGGGCCCGACACCATATATTTT. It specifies CASSVEGPDTIYF.

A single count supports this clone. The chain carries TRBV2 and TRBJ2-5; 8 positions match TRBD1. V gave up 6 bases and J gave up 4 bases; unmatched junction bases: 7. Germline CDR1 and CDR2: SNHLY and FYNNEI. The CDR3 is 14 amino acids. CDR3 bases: TGTGCCAGCAGCTTGGACAGGGTCCGAGAGACCCAGTACTTC. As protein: CASSLDRVRETQYF.

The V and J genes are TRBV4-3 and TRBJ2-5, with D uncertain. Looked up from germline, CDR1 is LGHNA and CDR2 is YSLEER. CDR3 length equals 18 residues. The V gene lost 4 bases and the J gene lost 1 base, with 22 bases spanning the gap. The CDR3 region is CASSPSPLIAALQETQYF. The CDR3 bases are TGCGCCAGCAGCCCAAGTCCCCTCATTGCGGCCCTCCAAGAGACCCAGTACTTC.

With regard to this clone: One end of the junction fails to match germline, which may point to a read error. The CDR3 region has the DNA TGCAGCGTAGAAGAAACAGGGGTTTGGACTGAAGCTTTCTTT. Its protein is CSVEETGVWTEAFF. V is TRBV29-1 and J is TRBJ1-1, with 7 bases identical to TRBD1. CDR1 is SQVTM, CDR2 ANQGSEA, per germline. The CDR3 totals 14 residues.